The sample holds many counts of the clone carrying this TCR beta chain. What it recognizes is unknown. TCRdb fed the 5' RACE reads into MiXCR, producing one record per CDR3 protein. Of some 350,000 distinct CDR3 sequences listed, under 5% are singletons. Trimming removed 5 bases from V and 3 bases from J; junction bases left unmatched: 5. There are 15 residues in the CDR3. CDR1 is SGHTA and CDR2 is FQGNSA in the germline V gene. This sample was included in a study of T cells after yellow fever vaccination. Whole-study findings and limits: Only a small proportion of the clonotypes turned up in both the CD4 and the CD8 compartments, likely arising from convergent recombination. A weaker but faster secondary response was observed, peaking on day 5 versus 15. Booster sampling recovered most clones from primary vaccination (about 97% CD4, approximately 88% CD8).

This chain links TRBV7-2 with TRBJ2-1, with 9 bases identical to TRBD2. The material sequenced was PBMCs, taken 5 days after the yellow fever booster vaccination. This receptor was identified in a man aged 18 to 30 who received the YFV17D yellow fever vaccine. The DNA of the CDR3 is TGTGCCAGCAGCGCAGCGGGGGGAAGCTACAATGAGCAGTTCTTC. As protein: CASSAAGGSYNEQFF.